This T cell receptor (beta chain) was sequenced for a study of blood T cell repertoires in COVID-19. Study-level information: Whether acute or convalescent, the COVID-19 samples came from the United States, Italy and Spain.

This clone is classed as medium-sized. Germline-derived CDR1 and CDR2 are MNHEY and SMNVEV (reference sequence). Trimming pared 0 bases from V and 6 bases from J, leaving 11 bases between. This CDR3 has 14 amino acids. Per the original data handling: The assay estimated nucleated cells by amplifying reference gene primers. Data came from immunoSEQ multiplex PCR; TCRdb stores just in-frame clones and leaves some out. That table furnishes V, J and clone size, whereas the DNA furnished D and trimming. This table holds roughly 66,000 clones, approximately 82% found once. The chain joins TRBV27 to TRBJ1-2; no reliable D call. The source is a man in his sixties with acute or convalescent COVID-19. Input material: peripheral blood. In DNA form, the CDR3 reads TGTGCCAGCAGTTTATCGAGCATATCTCATGGCTACACCTTC. Protein product: CASSLSSISHGYTF.